This T cell receptor beta chain derives from a study of shared clonotypes between healthy human individuals. Overall study context: Per donor, CD8 memory used one plate, CD8 naive used two, CD4 memory used three and CD4 naive used three.

The CDR3 spans 14 residues. The V end was cut by 5 bases, the J end by 2 bases, with 10 bases between. Per the germline V gene, CDR1 is MNHEY and CDR2 is SVGAGI. The protocol was immunoSEQ multiplex PCR, while the TCRdb copy is restricted to in-frame clones and leaves out a portion. The sample lists about 2,500,000 clones, about 92% occurring once. The V and J genes are TRBV6-5 and TRBJ1-5; a possible D gene is TRBD1 (5 bases). Sequencing used naive CD4+ T cells sorted from blood. The subset was: CD45RA+ positively selected. This receptor was taken from a man aged 18 to 29 in good health. The CDR3 DNA reads as TGTGCCAGCAGTCCAGACAGCCGCAATCAGCCCCAGCATTTT. This translates into CASSPDSRNQPQHF.